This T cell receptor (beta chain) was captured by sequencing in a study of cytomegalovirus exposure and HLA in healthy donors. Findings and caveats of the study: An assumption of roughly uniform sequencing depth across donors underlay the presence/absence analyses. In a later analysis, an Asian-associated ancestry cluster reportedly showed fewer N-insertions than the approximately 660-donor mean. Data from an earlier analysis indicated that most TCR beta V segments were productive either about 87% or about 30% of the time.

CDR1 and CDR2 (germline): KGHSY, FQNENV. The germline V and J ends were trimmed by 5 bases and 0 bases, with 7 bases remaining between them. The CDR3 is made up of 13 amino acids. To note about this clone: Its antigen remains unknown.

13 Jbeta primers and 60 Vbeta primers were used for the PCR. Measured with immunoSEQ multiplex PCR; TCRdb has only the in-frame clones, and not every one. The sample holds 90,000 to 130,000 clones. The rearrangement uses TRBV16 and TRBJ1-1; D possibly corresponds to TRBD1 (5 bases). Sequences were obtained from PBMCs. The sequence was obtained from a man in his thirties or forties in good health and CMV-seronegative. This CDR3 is CASSVQVNTEAFF. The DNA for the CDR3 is TGTGCCAGCAGCGTACAGGTGAACACTGAAGCTTTCTTT.